Below are 20 T cell receptor beta chains sequenced from a single sample in a study of Graves' ophthalmopathy and Graves' hyperthyroidism. From RNA, the CDR3 regions of TCR beta chains were amplified and sequenced. The workflow started with a first-round RT-PCR run with HTBI primers and then moved on to a second-round multiplex PCR. TCRdb ran MiXCR on the multiplex PCR reads and lists one entry per CDR3 protein. The sample consists of 400,000 to 450,000 distinct CDR3 sequences, about 21% of them appearing once. Sequencing was performed on peripheral blood. These receptors all come from a woman under 30 with stable Graves' hyperthyroidism.

At least ten counts were recorded for this clonotype. This sequence joins TRBV6-1 and TRBJ2-5; 9 bases agree with TRBD2. The CDR3 is 14 residues long. V was pared by 3 bases and J by 3 bases, with 2 bases of the junction left unmatched. Germline V gives CDR1 MNHNS, CDR2 SASEGT. CDR3 amino acids: CASSEASGKETQYF. The DNA of the CDR3 is TGTGCCAGCAGTGAGGCTAGCGGGAAAGAGACCCAGTACTTC.

There are many counts of this clonotype. V gene TRBV9 combines with J gene TRBJ1-2, with 8 bases matching TRBD1. The length of the CDR3 is 15 residues. Per germline, CDR1 SGDLS and CDR2 YYNGEE. V lost 0 bases, J lost 4 bases, and 5 bases stayed unmatched. CDR3 residues: CASSVARTGIYGYTF. The CDR3 region has the DNA TGTGCCAGCAGCGTAGCAAGGACAGGGATCTATGGCTACACCTTC.

The chain uses TRBV12-3 or TRBV12-4 and TRBJ1-1; 8 bases map to TRBD1. The CDR3 is made up of 16 amino acids. The J segment lost 12 bases and the V segment lost 2 bases, leaving 17 bases of the junction unmatched. In nucleotides, the CDR3 is TGTGCCAGCAGTTTACACCTCGGGACAGGTACGGTTGGGCCTTTCTTT. It specifies CASSLHLGTGTVGPFF.

This chain uses TRBV4-1 with TRBJ2-5; a weak D match, TRBD2 (5 bases). There are 12 residues in the CDR3. V lost 8 bases and J lost 5, with 12 bases in between. From germline, CDR1 is MGHRA and CDR2 YSYEKL. The CDR3 loop reads CASRGAVETQYF. In DNA form, the CDR3 reads TGCGCCAGCCGGGGAGCCGTGGAGACCCAGTACTTC.

The chain couples TRBV18 to TRBJ2-4; TRBD2 matches 12 bases. CDR3 length equals 15 residues. Per germline, CDR1 KGHSH and CDR2 LQKENI. V was pared by 3 bases and J by 4 bases, with 1 base of the junction left unmatched. The CDR3 bases are TGTGCCAGCTCACCCGGACTAGCGGGAAAAAACATTCAGTACTTC. Amino acids: CASSPGLAGKNIQYF.

This clonotype was seen at least ten times. This chain connects TRBV20-1 to TRBJ2-7, with D unresolved. The CDR3 is made up of 14 amino acids. Deletions cut 3 bases from V and 4 bases from J, with 16 bases between. Germline values: CDR1 DFQATT, CDR2 SNEGSKA (reference sequence). CDR3 sequence reads: CSASPGNLQYEQYF. As DNA, the CDR3 is TGCAGTGCTAGCCCCGGTAATCTCCAATACGAGCAGTACTTC.

This clonotype appeared a few times. The V and J genes are TRBV11-2 and TRBJ2-5, with D maybe TRBD2 (5 bases). This CDR3 region has 15 residues. The V and J ends lost 4 bases and 3 bases respectively, with 15 bases between them. Germline V gene data show CDR1 as SGHAT and CDR2 as FQNNGV. This CDR3 reads CASSWRRAEEETQYF. The DNA for the CDR3 is TGTGCCAGCAGCTGGAGGCGGGCGGAGGAAGAGACCCAGTACTTC. The full variable domain, rest sourced from reference TRBV11-2 and TRBJ2-5, is EAGVAQSPRYKIIEKRQSVAFWCNPISGHATLYWYQQILGQGPKLLIQFQNNGVVDDSQLPKDRFSAERLKGVDSTLKIQPAKLEDSAVYLCASSWRRAEEETQYFGPGTRLLVL.

This clonotype was picked up many times. The junction shows a germline mismatch at one end, possibly a read error. CDR3 region: CASSPGLTRLAETQYF. CDR3 bases: TGTGCTAGCAGCCCCGGCCTCACTCGGCTGGCCGAGACCCAGTACTTC. The chain joins TRBV7-7 to TRBJ2-5; D ambiguous. Germline CDR1 SSHAT, CDR2 FNYEAQ (reference sequence). This CDR3 spans 16 amino acids.

This clonotype was picked up many times. This sequence joins TRBV5-1 and TRBJ2-7; TRBD2 aligns across 7 bases. This CDR3 region has 16 residues. V gave up 3 bases and J gave up 2 bases; unmatched junction bases: 11. CDR1 is SGHRS and CDR2 is YFSETQ in the germline V gene. The DNA of the CDR3 is TGCGCCAGCAGCTGGGGGGGGGGATTCGCCCCCTACGAGCAGTACTTC. This encodes CASSWGGGFAPYEQYF.

This clonotype appeared many times. The chain carries TRBV6-2 or TRBV6-3 and TRBJ2-7; possibly TRBD1 for D (5 bases). Trimming left V 2 bases short and J 1 base short, with 9 bases between. Germline CDR1 and CDR2: MNHEY and SVGEGT. This CDR3 is 14 amino acids long. The CDR3 here is CASSYRRQSYEQYF. Here the CDR3 DNA reads TGTGCCAGCAGTTACCGTCGACAGTCCTACGAGCAGTACTTC.

The sample holds many counts of this clonotype. The V gene is TRBV5-1, the J gene TRBJ1-5; no firm D call. The CDR3 has 15 residues. Trimming shortened V by 4 bases and J by 6 bases, and 17 bases separated the two germline ends. Germline CDR1 reads SGHRS; CDR2 reads YFSETQ. Written as DNA, the CDR3 is TGCGCCAGCAGCCCGGGGATTCTTCCGGGTCAGCCCCAGCATTTT. It codes for CASSPGILPGQPQHF.

The J gene is TRBJ2-7, the V gene TRBV28; TRBD1 aligns across 7 bases. Germline CDR1 and CDR2: MDHEN and SYDVKM. After removal of 3 bases from V and 6 bases from J, the junction contained 8 bases not matched to a gene. The length of the CDR3 is 14 residues. CDR3 DNA sequence: TGTGCCAGCAGTTTCAGGCCGACAGGGTTCGAGCAGTACTTC. This codes for CASSFRPTGFEQYF.

The chain links TRBV6-2 or TRBV6-3 to TRBJ2-2; 8 bases are a match to TRBD1. CDR3 length: 16 amino acids. Germline V gene lookup returns CDR1 MNHEY and CDR2 SVGEGT. V was clipped by 6 bases and J by 6 bases; unmatched bases: 12. The CDR3 coding sequence is TGTGCCAGCAGCCTGCAGGGGGCGGTGGACGCCGGGGAGCTGTTTTTT. It yields the protein CASSLQGAVDAGELFF.

Many counts were recorded for this clonotype. This chain links TRBV12-3 or TRBV12-4 with TRBJ2-4, with D possibly being TRBD1 or TRBD2 (7 bases each). Trimming cost V 5 bases and J 14 bases, with 19 bases left between them. The CDR3 contains 13 residues. DNA of the CDR3: TGTGCCAGCAGTCCGTACAGGGGAGGGATTAAGTACTTC. The encoded protein is CASSPYRGGIKYF.

This clonotype is a singleton in its sample. The chain is built from TRBV6-2 or TRBV6-3 and TRBJ2-7; D is uncertain. The V end was cut by 0 bases, the J end by 2 bases, with 11 bases between. The V gene's germline CDR1 is MNHEY and CDR2 SVGEGT. CDR3 length: 15 residues. The CDR3 here is CASSYSITSAYEQYF. The CDR3 DNA follows: TGTGCCAGCAGTTACTCGATCACGTCGGCCTACGAGCAGTACTTC.

Many counts were recorded for this clonotype. This chain uses TRBV6-2 or TRBV6-3 with TRBJ1-1; D ambiguous. Germline assignment: CDR1 MNHEY and CDR2 SVGEGT. This CDR3 region has 15 residues. V shed 2 bases and J shed 3 bases, with 13 bases lying between them. CDR3 amino acids: CASSYGLGLDTEAFF. The CDR3 DNA reads as TGTGCCAGCAGTTACGGGCTGGGCTTGGACACTGAAGCTTTCTTT.

This clonotype has a count of ten or more. The chain employs TRBV10-3 and TRBJ2-7; D may correspond to TRBD1 or TRBD2 (5 bases each). Per the germline V gene, CDR1 is ENHRY and CDR2 is SYGVKD. Trimming removed 10 bases from V and 3 bases from J, with 19 bases in between. This CDR3 has 14 amino acids. CDR3 sequence: CASIFGTEDYEQYF. DNA for the CDR3: TGTGCCAGCATCTTTGGGACGGAAGACTACGAGCAGTACTTC.

In this sample, this clonotype turned up many times. V and J are TRBV28 and TRBJ2-7, with 8 bases lining up with TRBD1. CDR1 MDHEN and CDR2 SYDVKM come from the germline V gene. CDR3 size: 15 residues. The ends lost 5 bases at V and 4 bases at J; junction bases unmatched: 10. The CDR3, as DNA: TGTGCCAGCAGTCTCTCGGGGACAGGTACTTACGAGCAGTACTTC. Its protein product is CASSLSGTGTYEQYF. Looking up the rest from reference TRBV28 and TRBJ2-7 gives the full variable domain: DVKVTQSSRYLVKRTGEKVFLECVQDMDHENMFWYRQDPGLGLRLIYFSYDVKMKEKGDIPEGYSVSREKKERFSLILESASTNQTSMYLCASSLSGTGTYEQYFGPGTRLTVT.

CDR3 sequence: CASRGDFYSNQPQHF. CDR3 sequence (DNA): TGTGCCAGCAGGGGGGATTTCTATAGCAATCAGCCCCAGCATTTT. The V gene is TRBV6-1, the J gene TRBJ1-5, with TRBD1 as a possible D gene (5 bases). Trimming left V 6 bases short and J 0 bases short, with 12 bases between. CDR1 is MNHNS, CDR2 SASEGT, per germline. The CDR3 runs 15 residues.

The chain joins TRBV12-3 or TRBV12-4 to TRBJ2-4; D not resolved. The CDR3 has 14 amino acids. Deletions cut 6 bases from V and 8 bases from J, with 17 bases between. The CDR3 here is CASSLRVDSYIQYF. In DNA, the CDR3 is TGTGCCAGCAGCCTCCGGGTAGACTCGTACATTCAGTACTTC.